The text below deals with one T cell receptor beta chain. TCR beta CDR3 regions were amplified from RNA. A set of HTBI primers served as the primers for a first-round RT-PCR of the TCR CDR3. Each CDR3 protein is one row after TCRdb ran MiXCR on the multiplex PCR reads. Of over 200,000 distinct CDR3 sequences in the sample, roughly 18% were seen once. The data were taken from a study of T cells in Graves' hyperthyroidism and ophthalmopathy. The CDR3 consists of 14 residues. Per germline, CDR1 SGDLS and CDR2 YYNGEE. The trim removed 4 bases at V and 9 bases at J, leaving 5 bases unmatched. Patients were excluded for uncontrolled infection, other autoimmune disease, pregnancy or lactation.

The chain employs TRBV9 and TRBJ2-1; 12 bases are shared with TRBD2. The sequence was collected from a man aged 45 to 65 with Graves' hyperthyroidism. The sequenced material came from blood. The chain's CDR3 is CASSQLAGGGEQFF. CDR3 coding DNA: TGTGCCAGCAGCCAACTAGCGGGAGGAGGTGAGCAGTTCTTC.